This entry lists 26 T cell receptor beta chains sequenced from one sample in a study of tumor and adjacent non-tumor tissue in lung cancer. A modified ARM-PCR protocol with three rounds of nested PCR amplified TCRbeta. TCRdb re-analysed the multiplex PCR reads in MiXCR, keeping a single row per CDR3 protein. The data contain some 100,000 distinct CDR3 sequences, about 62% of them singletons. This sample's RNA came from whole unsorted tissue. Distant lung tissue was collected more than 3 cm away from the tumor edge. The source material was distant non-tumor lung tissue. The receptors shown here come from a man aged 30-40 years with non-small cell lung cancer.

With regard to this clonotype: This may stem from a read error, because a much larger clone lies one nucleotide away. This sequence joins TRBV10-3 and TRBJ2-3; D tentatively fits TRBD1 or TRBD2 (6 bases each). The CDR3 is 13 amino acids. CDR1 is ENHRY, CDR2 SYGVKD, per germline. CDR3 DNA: TGTGCCATCGGTGAGGGGGAGGAAGATACGCAGTATTTT. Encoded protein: CAIGEGEEDTQYF.

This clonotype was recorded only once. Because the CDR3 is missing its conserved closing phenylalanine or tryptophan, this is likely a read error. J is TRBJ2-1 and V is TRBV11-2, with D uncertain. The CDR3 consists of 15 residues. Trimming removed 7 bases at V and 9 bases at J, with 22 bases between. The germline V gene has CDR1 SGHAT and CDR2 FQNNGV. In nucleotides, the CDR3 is TGTGCCAGCAACTTCAGGCTAGGAGCATATAGTGAGCAGTTCTCC. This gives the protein CASNFRLGAYSEQFS.

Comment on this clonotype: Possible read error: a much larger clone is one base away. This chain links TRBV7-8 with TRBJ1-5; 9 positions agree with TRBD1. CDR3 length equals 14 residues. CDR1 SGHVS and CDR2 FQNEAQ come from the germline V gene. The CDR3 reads CTSSVGTGSQPQHF. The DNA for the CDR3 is TGTACCAGCAGCGTCGGGACAGGGAGTCAGCCCCAGCATTTT.

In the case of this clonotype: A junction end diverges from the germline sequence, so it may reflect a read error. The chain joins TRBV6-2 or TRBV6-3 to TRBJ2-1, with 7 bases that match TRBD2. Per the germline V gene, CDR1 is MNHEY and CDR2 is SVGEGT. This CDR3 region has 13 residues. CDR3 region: CASIYRDYNVQFF. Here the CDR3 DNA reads TGTGCCAGCATTTACCGGGACTACAATGTGCAGTTCTTC.

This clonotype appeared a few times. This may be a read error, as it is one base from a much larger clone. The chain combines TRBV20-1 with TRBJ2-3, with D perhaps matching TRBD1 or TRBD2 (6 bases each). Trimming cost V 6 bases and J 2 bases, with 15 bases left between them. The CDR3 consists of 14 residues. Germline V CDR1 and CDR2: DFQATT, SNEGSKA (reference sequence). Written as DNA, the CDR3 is TGCAGTGCGCTGCTAACGGGGGCCACAGATACGCAGTATTTT. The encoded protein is CSALLTGATDTQYF.

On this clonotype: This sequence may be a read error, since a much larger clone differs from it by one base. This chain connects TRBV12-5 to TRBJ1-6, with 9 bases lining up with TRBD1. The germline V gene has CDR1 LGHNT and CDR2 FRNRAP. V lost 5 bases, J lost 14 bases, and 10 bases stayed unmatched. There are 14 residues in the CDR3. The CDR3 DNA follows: TGTGCTAGTGGTCCGGGACAGGGCGAGGCATCCCTCCACTTT. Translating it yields CASGPGQGEASLHF.

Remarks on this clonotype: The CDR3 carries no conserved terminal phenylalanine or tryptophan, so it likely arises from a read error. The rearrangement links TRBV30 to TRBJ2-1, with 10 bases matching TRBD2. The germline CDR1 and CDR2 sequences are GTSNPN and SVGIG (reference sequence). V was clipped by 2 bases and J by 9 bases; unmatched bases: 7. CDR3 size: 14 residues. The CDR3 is CAWSRIPSGGEQFL. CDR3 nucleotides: TGTGCCTGGAGTCGAATTCCTAGCGGGGGTGAGCAGTTCTTG.

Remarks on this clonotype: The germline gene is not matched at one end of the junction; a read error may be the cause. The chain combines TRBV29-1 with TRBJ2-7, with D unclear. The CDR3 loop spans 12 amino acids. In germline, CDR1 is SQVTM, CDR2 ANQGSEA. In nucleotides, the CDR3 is TGCATCGTTGAAGACGGCACCTACGAGCGGTACTTC. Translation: CIVEDGTYERYF.

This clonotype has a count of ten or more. CDR3 nucleotide sequence: TGTGCCAGCAGCACCGGACAGGGGGCGGAGACCCAGTACTTC. Translation: CASSTGQGAETQYF. The chain joins TRBV5-5 to TRBJ2-5; 11 nucleotides agree with TRBD1. CDR1 and CDR2 (germline): SGHKS, YYEKEE (reference sequence). The CDR3 covers 14 residues. The junction had 4 bases not matched to a gene; V was cut back by 4 bases and J by 5 bases.

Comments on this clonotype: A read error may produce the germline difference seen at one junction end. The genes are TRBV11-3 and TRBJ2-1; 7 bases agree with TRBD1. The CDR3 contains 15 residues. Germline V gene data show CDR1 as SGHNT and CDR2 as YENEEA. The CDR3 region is CGSSLGWDSYNEQFF. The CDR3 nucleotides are TGTGGCAGCAGCCTAGGGTGGGACAGCTACAATGAGCAGTTCTTT. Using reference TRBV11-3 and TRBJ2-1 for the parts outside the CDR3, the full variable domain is EAGVVQSPRYKIIEKKQPVAFWCNPISGHNTLYWYLQNLGQGPELLIRYENEEAVDDSQLPKDRFSAERLKGVDSTLKIQPAELGDSAVYLCGSSLGWDSYNEQFFGPGTRLTVL.

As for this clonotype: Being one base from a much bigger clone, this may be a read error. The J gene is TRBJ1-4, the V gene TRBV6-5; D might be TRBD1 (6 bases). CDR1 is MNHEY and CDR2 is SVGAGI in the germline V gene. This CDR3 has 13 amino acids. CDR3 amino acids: CASRAGVNVKLFF. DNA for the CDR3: TGTGCCAGCAGAGCAGGGGTTAATGTAAAACTGTTTTTT.

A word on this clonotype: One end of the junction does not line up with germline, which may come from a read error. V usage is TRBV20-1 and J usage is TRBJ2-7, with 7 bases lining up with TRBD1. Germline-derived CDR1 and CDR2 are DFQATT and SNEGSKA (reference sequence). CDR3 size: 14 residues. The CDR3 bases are TGCAGTGCCGATAGACAGGGCTTGCGAGACGAGCAGCACTTC. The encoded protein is CSADRQGLRDEQHF.

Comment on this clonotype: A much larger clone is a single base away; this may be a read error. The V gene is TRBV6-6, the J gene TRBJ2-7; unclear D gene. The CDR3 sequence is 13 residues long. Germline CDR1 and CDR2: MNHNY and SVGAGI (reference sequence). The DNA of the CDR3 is TGTGCCAGCAGTTATCTGGTCGGCTACAAGCAGTACTTC. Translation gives CASSYLVGYKQYF.

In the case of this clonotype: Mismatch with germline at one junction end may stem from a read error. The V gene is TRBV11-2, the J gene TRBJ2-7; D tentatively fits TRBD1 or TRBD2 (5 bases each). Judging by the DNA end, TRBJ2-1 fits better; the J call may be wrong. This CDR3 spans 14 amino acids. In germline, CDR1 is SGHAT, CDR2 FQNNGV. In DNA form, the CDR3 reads TGTGTCAGCAGCTTAGGGGACGGAGGCTACGAGCAGTTCTTC. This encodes CVSSLGDGGYEQFF.

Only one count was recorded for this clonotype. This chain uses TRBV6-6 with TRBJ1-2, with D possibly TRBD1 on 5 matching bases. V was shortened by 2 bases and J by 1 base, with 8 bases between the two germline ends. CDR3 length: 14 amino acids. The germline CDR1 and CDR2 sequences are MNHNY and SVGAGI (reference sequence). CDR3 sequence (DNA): TGTGCCAGCAGTTACGGGGGGAATAACTATGGCTACACCTTC. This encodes CASSYGGNNYGYTF.

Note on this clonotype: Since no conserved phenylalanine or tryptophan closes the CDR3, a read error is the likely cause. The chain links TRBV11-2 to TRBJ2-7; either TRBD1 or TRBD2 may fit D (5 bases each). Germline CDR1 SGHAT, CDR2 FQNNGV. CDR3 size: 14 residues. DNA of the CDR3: TGTGACAGTAGCTTAGGGGACGGAGGCTACGAGCAGTACTTA. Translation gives CDSSLGDGGYEQYL.

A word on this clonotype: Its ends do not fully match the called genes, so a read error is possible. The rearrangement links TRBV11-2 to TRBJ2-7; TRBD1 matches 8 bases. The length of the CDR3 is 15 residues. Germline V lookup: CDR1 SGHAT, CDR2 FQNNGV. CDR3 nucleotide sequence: TGTACCAGCAGCCTAAGCACAGGGGGGCAGAACGAGCAGTACTTC. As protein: CTSSLSTGGQNEQYF.

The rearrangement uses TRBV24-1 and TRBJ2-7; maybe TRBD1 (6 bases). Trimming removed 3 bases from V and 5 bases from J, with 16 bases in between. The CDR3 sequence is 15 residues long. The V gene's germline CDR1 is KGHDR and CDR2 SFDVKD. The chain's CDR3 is CATSDAQGYDDEQYF. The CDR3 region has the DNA TGTGCCACCAGTGATGCCCAGGGGTATGATGACGAGCAGTACTTC.

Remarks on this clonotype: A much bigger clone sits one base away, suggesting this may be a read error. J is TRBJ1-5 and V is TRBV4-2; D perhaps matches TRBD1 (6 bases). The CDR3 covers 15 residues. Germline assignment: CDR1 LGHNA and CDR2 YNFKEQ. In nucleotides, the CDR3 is TGTGTCAGCAGCCAAGGGGAGGGGGGAAATCAGCCCCAGCATTTT. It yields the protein CVSSQGEGGNQPQHF.

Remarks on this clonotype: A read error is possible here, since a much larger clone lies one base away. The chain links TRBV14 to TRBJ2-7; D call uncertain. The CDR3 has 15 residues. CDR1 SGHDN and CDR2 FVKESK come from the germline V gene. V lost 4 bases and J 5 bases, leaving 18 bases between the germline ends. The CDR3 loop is CASSRLDTVVDEQYF. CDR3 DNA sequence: TGTGCCAGCAGCCGCCTCGATACCGTGGTCGACGAGCAGTACTTC.

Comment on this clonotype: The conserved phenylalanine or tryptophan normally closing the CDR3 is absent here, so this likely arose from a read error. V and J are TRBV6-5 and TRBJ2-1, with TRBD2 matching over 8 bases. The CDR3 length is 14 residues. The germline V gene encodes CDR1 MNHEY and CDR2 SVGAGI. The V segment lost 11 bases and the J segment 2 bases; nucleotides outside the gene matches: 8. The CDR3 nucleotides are TGTGCCGGCAACGTAGCGGGGACCTACAATGAGCAGTTCTTA. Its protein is CAGNVAGTYNEQFL.

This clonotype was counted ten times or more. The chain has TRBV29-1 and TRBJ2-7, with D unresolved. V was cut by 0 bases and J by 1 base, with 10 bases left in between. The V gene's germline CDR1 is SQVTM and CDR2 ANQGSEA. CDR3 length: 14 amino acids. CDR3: CSVEDRTSSYEQYF. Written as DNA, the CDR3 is TGCAGCGTTGAAGATCGGACCTCATCCTACGAGCAGTACTTC.

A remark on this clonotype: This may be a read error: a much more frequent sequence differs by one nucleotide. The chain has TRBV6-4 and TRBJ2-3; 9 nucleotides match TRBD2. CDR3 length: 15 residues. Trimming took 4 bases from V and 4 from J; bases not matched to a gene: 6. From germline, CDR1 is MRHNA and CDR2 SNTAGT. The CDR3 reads CASSVAGGPADTQYF. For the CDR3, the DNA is TGTGCCAGCAGTGTGGCGGGGGGGCCCGCAGATACGCAGTATTTT.

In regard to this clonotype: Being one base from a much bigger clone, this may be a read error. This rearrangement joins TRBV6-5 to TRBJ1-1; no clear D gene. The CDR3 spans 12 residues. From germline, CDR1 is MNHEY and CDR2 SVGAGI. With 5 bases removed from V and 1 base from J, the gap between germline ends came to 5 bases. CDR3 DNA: TGTGCCAGCAGTGCACAGAACACTGAAGCTTTCTTT. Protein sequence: CASSAQNTEAFF.

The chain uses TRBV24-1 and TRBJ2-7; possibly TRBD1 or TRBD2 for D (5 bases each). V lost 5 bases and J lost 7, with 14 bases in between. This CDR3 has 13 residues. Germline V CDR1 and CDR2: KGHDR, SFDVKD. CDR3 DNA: TGTGCCACCAGTGTCGGGACGGCCTGGGAGCAGTACTTC. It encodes CATSVGTAWEQYF.

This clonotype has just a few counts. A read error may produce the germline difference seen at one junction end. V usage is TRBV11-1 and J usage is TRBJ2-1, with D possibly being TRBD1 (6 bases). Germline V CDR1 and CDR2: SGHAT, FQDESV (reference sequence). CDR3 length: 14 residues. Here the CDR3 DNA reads TGTGCCAGCAGCTCCGGACAGTCCTACAATAAGCAGTTCTTC. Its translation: CASSSGQSYNKQFF.